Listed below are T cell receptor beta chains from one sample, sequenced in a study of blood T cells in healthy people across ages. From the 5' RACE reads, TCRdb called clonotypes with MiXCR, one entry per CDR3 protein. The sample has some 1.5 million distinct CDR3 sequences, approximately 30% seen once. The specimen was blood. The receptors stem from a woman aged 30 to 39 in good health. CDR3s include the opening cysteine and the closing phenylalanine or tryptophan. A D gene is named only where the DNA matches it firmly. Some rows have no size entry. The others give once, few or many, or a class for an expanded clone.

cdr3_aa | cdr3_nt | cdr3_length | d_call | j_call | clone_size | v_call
CASIAGGTEQFF | TGCGCCAGCATAGCGGGAGGGACTGAGCAGTTCTTC | 12 | TRBD2 | TRBJ2-1 | many | TRBV10-1
CASSQGRLADTQYF | TGTGCCAGCAGCCAAGGTAGATTGGCAGATACGCAGTATTTT | 14 | . | TRBJ2-3 | few | TRBV4-2
CAYGAGGIDTQYF | TGTGCCTACGGGGCGGGGGGGATAGATACGCAGTATTTT | 13 | TRBD2 | TRBJ2-3 | many | TRBV28
CASSLVAPRGGDSYNEQFF | TGTGCCAGCAGCTTAGTAGCCCCCAGGGGGGGGGATTCCTACAATGAGCAGTTCTTC | 19 | . | TRBJ2-1 | few | TRBV7-9
CASSGTGGAGTTEAFF | TGCGCCAGCAGCGGGACAGGGGGCGCAGGAACCACTGAAGCTTTCTTT | 16 | TRBD1 | TRBJ1-1 | . | TRBV5-1
CASSFGTGPANTGELFF | TGCGCCAGCAGCTTCGGGACAGGACCAGCGAACACCGGGGAGCTGTTTTTT | 17 | TRBD1 | TRBJ2-2 | few | TRBV5-1
CASSQVSRDTDTQYF | TGTGCCAGCAGCCAAGTCAGCCGGGACACAGATACGCAGTATTTT | 15 | . | TRBJ2-3 | few | TRBV4-2
CASSQEGGLGSPLHF | TGTGCCAGCAGCCAAGAAGGAGGGCTAGGATCACCCCTCCACTTT | 15 | . | TRBJ1-6 | . | TRBV3-1
CAISELDADRAEQFF | TGTGCCATCAGTGAGTTGGACGCCGACAGGGCTGAGCAGTTCTTC | 15 | TRBD1 | TRBJ2-1 | . | TRBV10-3
CASSLVATSNTGELFF | TGTGCCAGCAGCTTAGTGGCGACATCGAACACCGGGGAGCTGTTTTTT | 16 | . | TRBJ2-2 | . | TRBV7-2
CASSLVLTGGTQYF | TGTGCCAGCAGCTTGGTTTTAACCGGCGGGACCCAGTACTTC | 14 | . | TRBJ2-5 | . | TRBV5-4
CASSPGGARTDTQYF | TGCGCCAGCAGCCCCGGGGGGGCTCGCACAGATACGCAGTATTTT | 15 | TRBD2 | TRBJ2-3 | . | TRBV5-1
CARGGTGRAISYEQYF | TGCGCCAGGGGCGGGACAGGGCGTGCAATCTCCTACGAGCAGTACTTC | 16 | TRBD1 | TRBJ2-7 | many | TRBV4-1
CASSRGLGNTGELFF | TGTGCCAGCAGCCGGGGACTTGGGAACACCGGGGAGCTGTTTTTT | 15 | . | TRBJ2-2 | . | TRBV12-3/TRBV12-4
CASSLGSRNSYEQYF | TGTGCCAGCAGCTTAGGCTCTAGGAACTCCTACGAGCAGTACTTC | 15 | . | TRBJ2-7 | . | TRBV11-2
CSVGGQGRVNTGELFF | TGCAGCGTTGGCGGACAGGGGCGGGTTAACACCGGGGAGCTGTTTTTT | 16 | TRBD1 | TRBJ2-2 | few | TRBV29-1
CASSRGTGGPYGYTF | TGCGCCAGCAGCCGAGGGACAGGGGGCCCCTATGGCTACACCTTC | 15 | TRBD1 | TRBJ1-2 | . | TRBV4-3
CASSLDPPGLAFF | TGCGCCAGCAGCTTGGACCCTCCGGGTTTGGCTTTCTTT | 13 | . | TRBJ1-1 | few | TRBV5-1
CASSSYRTGAIEKLFF | TGCGCCAGCAGCTCCTATAGGACAGGGGCGATTGAAAAACTGTTTTTT | 16 | TRBD1 | TRBJ1-4 | . | TRBV5-1
CAIRETGANVLTF | TGTGCCATCAGGGAGACGGGGGCCAACGTCCTGACTTTC | 13 | . | TRBJ2-6 | many | TRBV10-3
CASSARQGGSYEQYF | TGCGCCAGCAGCGCCAGACAGGGGGGATCCTACGAGCAGTACTTC | 15 | TRBD1 | TRBJ2-7 | many | TRBV5-1
CSANLGSMGEKLFF | TGCAGTGCTAACCTTGGCTCAATGGGCGAAAAACTGTTTTTT | 14 | . | TRBJ1-4 | . | TRBV20-1
CASSERDGGRGAGYTF | TGTGCCAGCAGCGAAAGAGACGGGGGACGAGGTGCTGGCTACACCTTC | 16 | . | TRBJ1-2 | few | TRBV7-9
CASSPSGEGYGYTF | TGTGCCAGCAGCCCCTCAGGGGAGGGCTATGGCTACACCTTC | 14 | . | TRBJ1-2 | many | TRBV9
CAISEDRNYYEQYF | TGTGCCATCAGTGAGGACAGGAACTACTACGAGCAGTACTTC | 14 | . | TRBJ2-7 | many | TRBV10-3
CASSPRGRYNEQFF | TGTGCCAGCAGCCCCAGGGGGCGTTACAATGAGCAGTTCTTC | 14 | TRBD1 | TRBJ2-1 | many | TRBV7-3
CASSEGGTSGNKYF | TGCGCCAGCAGTGAGGGGGGGACTAGCGGGAATAAGTACTTC | 14 | TRBD2 | TRBJ2-5 | few | TRBV10-1
CASSGQQGNQPQHF | TGCGCCAGCAGTGGTCAACAGGGCAATCAGCCCCAGCATTTT | 14 | . | TRBJ1-5 | . | TRBV10-2
CATSSAKGNYGYTF | TGTGCCACCAGCAGCGCCAAGGGAAACTATGGCTACACCTTC | 14 | . | TRBJ1-2 | once | TRBV15
CASGGSPYNEQFF | TGTGCCAGCGGGGGGTCCCCCTACAATGAGCAGTTCTTC | 13 | . | TRBJ2-1 | many | TRBV6-2/TRBV6-3
CASSFLGGVGETQYF | TGTGCCAGCAGCTTCTTAGGAGGGGTTGGAGAGACCCAGTACTTC | 15 | . | TRBJ2-5 | many | TRBV7-9
CAWRVGPSHEKLFF | TGTGCCTGGAGGGTCGGACCTTCCCATGAAAAACTGTTTTTT | 14 | . | TRBJ1-4 | . | TRBV30
CSASPSRLAGGAQYF | TGCAGTGCTTCCCCCTCTCGACTAGCGGGAGGTGCGCAGTACTTC | 15 | TRBD2 | TRBJ2-5 | once | TRBV20-1
CASSLVRGQGNNGEQFF | TGTGCCAGCAGTTTAGTACGGGGGCAGGGGAATAACGGTGAGCAGTTCTTC | 17 | . | TRBJ2-1 | . | TRBV12-3/TRBV12-4
CSAPAQRVAYNGQFF | TGCAGTGCTCCCGCTCAAAGGGTGGCCTACAATGGGCAGTTCTTC | 15 | . | TRBJ2-1 | . | TRBV20-1
CASSSENSYEQYF | TGTGCCAGCAGCTCGGAGAACTCCTACGAGCAGTACTTC | 13 | . | TRBJ2-7 | . | TRBV27
CSAAGGLYGYTF | TGCAGCGCCGCAGGGGGCCTCTATGGCTACACCTTC | 12 | TRBD1 | TRBJ1-2 | . | TRBV29-1
CASRNDRGGGYTF | TGTGCCAGCAGAAATGACAGGGGTGGAGGCTACACCTTC | 13 | TRBD1 | TRBJ1-2 | . | TRBV12-3/TRBV12-4
CASSPQRDRVGNEQFF | TGTGCCAGCAGCCCGCAACGGGACAGGGTTGGAAATGAGCAGTTCTTC | 16 | TRBD1 | TRBJ2-1 | . | TRBV7-2